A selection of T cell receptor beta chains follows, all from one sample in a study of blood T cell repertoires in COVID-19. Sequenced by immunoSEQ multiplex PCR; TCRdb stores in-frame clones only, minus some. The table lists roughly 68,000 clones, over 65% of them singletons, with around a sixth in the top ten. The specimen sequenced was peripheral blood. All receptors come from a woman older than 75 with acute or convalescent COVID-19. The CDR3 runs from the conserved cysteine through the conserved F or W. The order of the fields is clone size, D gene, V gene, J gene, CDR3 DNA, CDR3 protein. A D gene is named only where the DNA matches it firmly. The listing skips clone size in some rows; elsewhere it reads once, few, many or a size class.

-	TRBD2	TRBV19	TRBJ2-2	TGTGCCAGTAGTATGGCGGGGGGAACCGGGGAGCTGTTTTTT	CASSMAGGTGELFF
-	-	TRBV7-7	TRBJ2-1	TGTGCCAGCAGCTTAGCGGGCGACAATGAGCAGTTCTTC	CASSLAGDNEQFF
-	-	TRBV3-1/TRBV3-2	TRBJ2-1	TGTGCCAGCAGCCAAGGGCGAGGGAATGAGCAGTTCTTC	CASSQGRGNEQFF
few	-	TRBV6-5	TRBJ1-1	TGTGCCAGCTTGGGACATATGAACACTGAAGCTTTCTTT	CASLGHMNTEAFF
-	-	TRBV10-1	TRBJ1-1	TGCGCCAGCAGTGAATCAGGGTTGCACCCCACTGAAGCTTTCTTT	CASSESGLHPTEAFF
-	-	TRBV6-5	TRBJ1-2	TGTGCCAGCACCCCGGGGGGACAAGGCTCTAGCTACACCTTC	CASTPGGQGSSYTF
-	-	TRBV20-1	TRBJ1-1	TGCAGTGCTAGCGACGGCGGTGAAGCTTTCTTT	CSASDGGEAFF
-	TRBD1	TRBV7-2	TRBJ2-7	TGTGCCAGCAGCTTCGCCGGACAGGGGTCCTACGAGCAGTACTTC	CASSFAGQGSYEQYF
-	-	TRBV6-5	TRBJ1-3	TGTGCCAGCCGGTCACAGGTAGTATCGGGAAACACCATATATTTT	CASRSQVVSGNTIYF
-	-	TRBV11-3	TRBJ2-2	TGTGCCAGCAGCTTAAGGCAGGGTTTTGCCGGGGAGCTGTTTTTT	CASSLRQGFAGELFF
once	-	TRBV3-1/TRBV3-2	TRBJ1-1	TGTGCCAGCAGGCCCACACTGGGGGGGCGGAACACTGAAGCTTTCTTT	CASRPTLGGRNTEAFF
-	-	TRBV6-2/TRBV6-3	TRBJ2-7	TGTGCCAGCAACCCACAGGGCCCCCTTTACGAGCAGTACTTC	CASNPQGPLYEQYF
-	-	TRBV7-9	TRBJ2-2	TGTGCCAGCAGCTTAGCGCCCGGACTAAACACCGGGGAGCTGTTTTTT	CASSLAPGLNTGELFF
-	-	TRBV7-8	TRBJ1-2	TGTGCCAGCCGGAGTCGAGGGTCTGGCTATGGCTACACCTTC	CASRSRGSGYGYTF
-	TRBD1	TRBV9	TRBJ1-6	TGTGCCAGCACCGATCCGTTACAGGGGTCTAATTCACCCCTCCACTTT	CASTDPLQGSNSPLHF
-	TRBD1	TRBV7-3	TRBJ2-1	TGTGCCAGCAGCCGCGGACAGGCAACCCTGCTGGAGCAGTTCTTC	CASSRGQATLLEQFF
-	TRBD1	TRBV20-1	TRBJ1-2	TGCAGTGCTAGTCCGGGACAGGGGGCGAAGATTTATGGCTACACCTTC	CSASPGQGAKIYGYTF
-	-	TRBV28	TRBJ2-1	TGTGCCAGCAGACCAACTAGGACTGTCTACAATGAGCAGTTCTTC	CASRPTRTVYNEQFF
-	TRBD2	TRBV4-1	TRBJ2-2	TGCGCCAGCAGCCAATCTAGCGGGAGTACAAACACCGGGGAGCTGTTTTTT	CASSQSSGSTNTGELFF
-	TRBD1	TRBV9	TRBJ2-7	TGTGCCAGCAGCGTCGGGACAGGGTTCCACGAGCAGTACTTC	CASSVGTGFHEQYF
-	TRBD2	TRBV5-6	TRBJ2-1	TGTGCCAGCGGGCTAGCGGGAGTGGTCGATGAGCAGTTCTTC	CASGLAGVVDEQFF
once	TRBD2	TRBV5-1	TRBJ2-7	TGCGCCAGCAGCCCGGGAGGCGCATTCTACGAGCAGTACTTC	CASSPGGAFYEQYF
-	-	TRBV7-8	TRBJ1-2	TGTGCCAGCAGCTTAGTTGGACAAAGGGGCTATGGCTACACCTTC	CASSLVGQRGYGYTF
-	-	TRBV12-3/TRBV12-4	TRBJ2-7	TGTGCCAGCGATACAGAGAGCTCCTACGAGCAGTACTTC	CASDTESSYEQYF
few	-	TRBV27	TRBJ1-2	TGTGCCAGCAGTTTAAGTTCGATGGGCGGCTACACCTTC	CASSLSSMGGYTF
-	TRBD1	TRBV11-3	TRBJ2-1	TGTGCCAGCAGCTTCAGGGGGAGTTACAATGAGCAGTTCTTC	CASSFRGSYNEQFF
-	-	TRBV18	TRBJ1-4	TGTGCCAGCTCATCCAGGGTAAATGAAAAACTGTTTTTT	CASSSRVNEKLFF
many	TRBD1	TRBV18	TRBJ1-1	TGTGCCAGCTCCGTAGAACAGGGGAAGAACACTGAAGCTTTCTTT	CASSVEQGKNTEAFF
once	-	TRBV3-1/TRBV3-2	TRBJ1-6	TGTGCCAGCAGCCCAGGGTTTCCTAATTCACCCCTCCACTTT	CASSPGFPNSPLHF
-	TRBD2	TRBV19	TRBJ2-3	TGTGCCAGTAGTGTCCTTGGGACTAGGGTAGATACGCAGTATTTT	CASSVLGTRVDTQYF
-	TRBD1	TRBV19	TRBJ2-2	TGTGCCAGTAGTATAGTTCGGACAGGGGGGTTCACCGGGGAGCTGTTTTTT	CASSIVRTGGFTGELFF
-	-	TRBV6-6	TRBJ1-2	TGTGCCTGCGGTAGTGGAAACTATGGCTACACCTTC	CACGSGNYGYTF
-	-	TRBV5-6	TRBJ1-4	TGTGCCAGCAGCTCGGGGGGGGCGCTGCCTGAAAAACTGTTTTTT	CASSSGGALPEKLFF
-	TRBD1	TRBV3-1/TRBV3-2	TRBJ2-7	TGTGCCAGCAATAACAGGGGGCAGTACGAGCAGTACTTC	CASNNRGQYEQYF
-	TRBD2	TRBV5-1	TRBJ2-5	TGCGCCAGCAGCCAAGGGACTAGCGGGGAAGAGACCCAGTACTTC	CASSQGTSGEETQYF
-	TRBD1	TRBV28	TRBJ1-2	TGTGCCAGCAGCCCAGCGCGGGGACAGACACCCCGCTACACCTTC	CASSPARGQTPRYTF
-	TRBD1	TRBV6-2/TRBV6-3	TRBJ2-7	TGTGCCAGCAGCCTCCGGGCTGCCGGGACAGGAGTCTACGAGCAGTACTTC	CASSLRAAGTGVYEQYF
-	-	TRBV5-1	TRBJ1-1	TGCGCCAGCAGCCCGGGCGGGTTCGGGAACACTGAAGCTTTCTTT	CASSPGGFGNTEAFF
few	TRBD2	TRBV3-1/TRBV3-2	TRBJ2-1	TGTGCCAGCAGCCAAGCGCCGGGAGGTGAGCAGTTCTTC	CASSQAPGGEQFF
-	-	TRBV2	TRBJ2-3	TGTGCCAGCCAGCGGCGTCCCGGCACAGATACGCAGTATTTT	CASQRRPGTDTQYF
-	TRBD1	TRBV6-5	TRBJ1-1	TGTGCCAGCAGAAGGGACAGGGACACTGAAGCTTTCTTT	CASRRDRDTEAFF
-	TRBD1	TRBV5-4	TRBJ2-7	TGTGCCAGCAGCCCTGGGACAGGGAATTTCTACGAGCAGTACTTC	CASSPGTGNFYEQYF